This TCR beta chain stems from a study of blood T cell repertoires in COVID-19. On the study more broadly: Sources were T cells, B-cell-depleted T cells, or PBMCs; the material itself was cDNA or gDNA.

The V end was cut by 6 bases, the J end by 1 base, with 11 bases between. The CDR3 loop spans 13 amino acids. Germline CDR1 and CDR2: SQVTM and ANQGSEA. Clones were sequenced by immunoSEQ multiplex PCR, and TCRdb holds only the in-frame ones, with some missing. The sample holds about 120,000 clones, more than 80% seen once. Sequenced sample: peripheral blood. The sequence was collected from a human donor in a cohort sampled during active COVID-19. The chain couples TRBV29-1 to TRBJ2-3; no clear D. The CDR3 spells CSVLYRGTDTQYF. The CDR3 region has the DNA TGCAGCGTCCTGTATAGAGGCACAGATACGCAGTATTTT.